This TCR beta chain appears in the sequencing data of a study of cytomegalovirus exposure and HLA in healthy donors. Points from the study as a whole: About 87% or about 30% of the time was how often most TCR beta V segments were productive, according to an earlier analysis. Analyses of presence and absence presupposed an approximately uniform sequencing depth across donors. Versus the approximately 720-donor mean, an Asian-associated ancestry cluster reportedly showed fewer N-insertions in a later analysis.

Worth noting for this clone: What it binds is not known.

Use of 60 Vbeta and 13 Jbeta primers characterized the PCR. Authors' data handling: Unique TCR beta chains numbered approximately 80 million in a later analysis, with roughly 11 million shared. Using immunoSEQ multiplex PCR, the repertoire was profiled, and TCRdb retains in-frame clones only, with some absent. V, J and clone size derive from that table, while D and trimming were established from the DNA sequence. The data show about 160,000 clones, nearly 80% seen once. V lost 3 bases, J lost 0 bases, and 19 bases lay in between. CDR3 size: 18 residues. CDR1 is SGHTA and CDR2 is FQGNSA in the germline V gene.

Input material: PBMCs. The rearrangement links TRBV7-2 to TRBJ2-3, with a possible D match to TRBD1 (6 bases). The receptor's source is a woman aged 45-65 years in good health and CMV-seropositive. The DNA of the CDR3 is TGTGCCAGCAGCTTCCGGGACACAGGTTTTGAAAGCACAGATACGCAGTATTTT. It encodes CASSFRDTGFESTDTQYF.